These 23 T cell receptor beta chains share one sample of origin, sequenced in a study of T cells in Graves' hyperthyroidism and ophthalmopathy. Template material for amplifying TCR beta CDR3 regions consisted of RNA transcripts. Primed by the HTBI set, a first-round RT-PCR was run on the TCR CDR3. Via MiXCR, TCRdb re-called the multiplex PCR reads, giving one row per CDR3 protein. The sample yields more than 600,000 distinct CDR3 sequences, around 15% seen once. The sequenced material came from blood. The receptor source for this set is a man aged 18 to 29 with Graves' hyperthyroidism.

Regarding this clonotype: A much larger clone lies a single base off, so this may be a read error. The chain couples TRBV2 to TRBJ2-4, with unresolved D. CDR3 size: 10 residues. CDR1 and CDR2 (germline): SNHLY, FYNNEI. The CDR3 sequence is CANSGNIQYF. CDR3 nucleotide sequence: TGTGCCAACAGTGGGAACATTCAGTACTTC. The entire variable domain, with the rest obtained from reference TRBV2 and TRBJ2-4, is as follows: EPEVTQTPSHQVTQMGQEVILRCVPISNHLYFYWYRQILGQKVEFLVSFYNNEISEKSEIFDDQFSVERPDGSNFTLKIRSTKLEDSAMYFCANSGNIQYFGAGTRLSVL.

V is TRBV20-1 and J is TRBJ2-3, with TRBD2 matching over 9 bases. The length of the CDR3 is 18 residues. The V and J ends lost 3 bases and 2 bases, in that order; junction bases with no gene match: 15. Looked up from germline, CDR1 is DFQATT and CDR2 is SNEGSKA (reference sequence). CDR3 residues: CSARPAGGSGRITDTQYF. In DNA, the CDR3 is TGCAGTGCTAGGCCCGCGGGGGGGAGCGGGAGAATCACAGATACGCAGTATTTT.

The sample holds a few counts of this clonotype. This chain's CDR3 is CASRAERTWTGENTEAFF. Written as DNA, the CDR3 is TGTGCCAGCAGAGCTGAACGGACATGGACCGGGGAGAACACTGAAGCTTTCTTT. The chain combines TRBV25-1 with TRBJ1-1; D possibly corresponds to TRBD1 (5 bases). CDR1 is MGHDK, CDR2 SYGVNS, per germline. Trimming left V 6 bases short and J 1 base short, with 24 bases between. This CDR3 is 18 amino acids long.

V gene TRBV5-4 combines with J gene TRBJ1-4; 12 nucleotides agree with TRBD1. Germline trimming cut 4 bases from V and 8 bases from J; bases unmatched to any gene: 9. This CDR3 is 16 amino acids long. Germline V CDR1 and CDR2: SGHNT, YYREEE (reference sequence). The chain's CDR3 is CASSPGTGGAWEKLFF. The CDR3 DNA sequence: TGTGCCAGCAGCCCTGGGACAGGGGGCGCTTGGGAAAAACTGTTTTTT.

This chain connects TRBV29-1 to TRBJ2-5; D is unresolved. V lost 7 bases, J lost 4 bases, and 13 bases lay in between. This CDR3 has 12 amino acids. Germline V CDR1 and CDR2: SQVTM, ANQGSEA. CDR3 nucleotide sequence: TGCAGCGGAGTCCGGTCGGGAGAGACCCAGTACTTC. It specifies CSGVRSGETQYF.

This clonotype was observed at least ten times. The chain couples TRBV10-3 to TRBJ2-1; D is unclear. The germline CDR1 and CDR2 sequences are ENHRY and SYGVKD. Trimming cost V 6 bases and J 6 bases, with 9 bases left between them. This CDR3 has 12 amino acids. As DNA, the CDR3 is TGTGCCATCAGGGCCGAGGTCAATGAGCAGTTCTTC. Its translation: CAIRAEVNEQFF.

V is TRBV27 and J is TRBJ2-7; no clear D. Germline V gene sequence: CDR1 MNHEY, CDR2 SMNVEV (reference sequence). The V end was cut by 5 bases, the J end by 5 bases, with 16 bases between. There are 14 residues in the CDR3. The CDR3 nucleotides are TGTGCCAGCAGTCCCTCGGGTCCGTGGGACGAGCAGTACTTC. Amino acids: CASSPSGPWDEQYF.

V gene TRBV19 combines with J gene TRBJ2-1; 9 nucleotides match TRBD2. CDR3 length equals 15 residues. The junction had 7 bases not matched to a gene; V was cut back by 4 bases and J by 6 bases. Germline V gene lookup returns CDR1 LNHDA and CDR2 SQIVND (reference sequence). The CDR3 DNA reads as TGTGCCAGTAGTACCGGGACTAGCTATATCAATGAGCAGTTCTTC. The encoded protein is CASSTGTSYINEQFF.

In its sample, this clonotype was seen many times. The CDR3 sequence is CASSEIRGVGNTIYF. The CDR3 DNA is TGTGCCAGCAGTGAAATCCGCGGGGTCGGAAACACCATATATTTT. V and J are TRBV2 and TRBJ1-3, with D hard to call. The CDR3 sequence is 15 residues long. V lost 2 bases, J lost 4 bases, and 12 bases lay in between. The germline V gene has CDR1 SNHLY and CDR2 FYNNEI.

Many counts were recorded for this clonotype. This sequence joins TRBV20-1 and TRBJ1-2; 7 bases line up with TRBD1. The CDR3 is made up of 13 amino acids. The V gene's germline CDR1 is DFQATT and CDR2 SNEGSKA (reference sequence). Trimming removed 5 bases from V and 4 bases from J; junction bases left unmatched: 7. CDR3 coding DNA: TGCAGTGCTCCAGGGGGAGACAGCTATGGCTACACCTTC. Its protein product is CSAPGGDSYGYTF.

This clonotype was seen repeatedly, ten times or more. The chain recombines TRBV20-1 with TRBJ2-7; a weak D match, TRBD1 (7 bases). The CDR3 has 14 residues. Per the germline V gene, CDR1 is DFQATT and CDR2 is SNEGSKA (reference sequence). V was trimmed by 1 base and J by 6 bases, leaving 16 bases between them. CDR3: CSARVPRGAGEQYF. In nucleotides, the CDR3 is TGCAGTGCTAGAGTTCCCAGGGGGGCGGGCGAGCAGTACTTC.

This chain connects TRBV7-2 to TRBJ1-4, with D possibly being TRBD1 (6 bases). This CDR3 has 14 residues. Between the trimmed V and J ends, which lost 8 bases and 3 bases, there was a span of 13 bases. The germline gives CDR1 SGHTA, CDR2 FQGNSA. In DNA form, the CDR3 reads TGTGCCAGCGGACTGGACAGCGCTAATGAAAAACTGTTTTTT. It specifies CASGLDSANEKLFF.

The table lists this clonotype with many counts. The chain employs TRBV28 and TRBJ1-1, with no clear D. V shed 6 bases and J shed 2 bases, with 7 bases lying between them. The CDR3 is 12 amino acids. The germline gives CDR1 MDHEN, CDR2 SYDVKM. The CDR3 sequence is CASRGPNTEAFF. CDR3 DNA sequence: TGTGCCAGCAGAGGTCCTAACACTGAAGCTTTCTTT.

The rearrangement joins TRBV18 to TRBJ2-7, with 9 positions matching TRBD1. The CDR3 covers 15 residues. Germline CDR1 is KGHSH and CDR2 is LQKENI. Trimming removed 6 bases from V and 3 bases from J; junction bases left unmatched: 9. Here the CDR3 DNA reads TGTGCCAGCTCTCACCGGGACAGGGCCTTCTACGAGCAGTACTTC. It encodes CASSHRDRAFYEQYF.

This clonotype was counted between two and nine times. The chain employs TRBV27 and TRBJ2-7; 12 bases match TRBD2. The V gene's germline CDR1 is MNHEY and CDR2 SMNVEV (reference sequence). This CDR3 has 15 amino acids. J lost 5 bases, V lost 5 bases, and 7 bases had no gene match. The CDR3 spells CASSQTSGRFDEQYF. For the CDR3, the DNA is TGTGCCAGCAGTCAGACTAGCGGGAGATTCGACGAGCAGTACTTC.

This clonotype was detected many times. The chain links TRBV9 to TRBJ1-5; D unclear. The CDR3 is made up of 13 amino acids. Trimming cost V 3 bases and J 5 bases, with 9 bases left between them. Germline assignment: CDR1 SGDLS and CDR2 YYNGEE. The CDR3 here is CASSGSGDQPQHF. The CDR3 nucleotides read TGTGCCAGCAGCGGATCCGGGGATCAGCCCCAGCATTTT.

The chain carries TRBV18 and TRBJ2-1, with D maybe TRBD1 (6 bases). V gave up 8 bases and J gave up 10 bases, with 18 bases separating them. The CDR3 has 13 amino acids. CDR1 is KGHSH, CDR2 LQKENI, per germline. This CDR3 reads CASLTSQGVEQFF. In DNA, the CDR3 is TGTGCCAGCCTCACTTCACAGGGCGTGGAGCAGTTCTTC.

The chain has TRBV5-4 and TRBJ2-2; D gene uncertain. The CDR3 is 16 amino acids. The germline gives CDR1 SGHNT, CDR2 YYREEE (reference sequence). Trimming took off 4 bases at V and 3 bases at J, with 16 bases between the two ends. The CDR3 coding sequence is TGTGCCAGCAGCCCCACCCCACTACCGGACACCGGGGAGCTGTTTTTT. Translating it yields CASSPTPLPDTGELFF.

This clonotype was counted between two and nine times. The V and J genes are TRBV6-2 or TRBV6-3 and TRBJ2-1, with 11 bases that match TRBD2. CDR1 and CDR2 from the germline V gene are MNHEY and SVGEGT. This CDR3 is 15 amino acids long. J was trimmed by 7 bases and V by 2 bases; bases with no gene match: 4. The CDR3 nucleotides are TGTGCCAGCAGTTACCTTAGCGGGAGGGGGAATGAGCAGTTCTTC. As protein: CASSYLSGRGNEQFF.

V usage is TRBV11-3 and J usage is TRBJ1-4; D may be TRBD1 (5 bases). The CDR3 is made up of 15 amino acids. The V and J ends lost 2 bases and 5 bases respectively, with 12 bases between them. Germline CDR1 SGHNT, CDR2 YENEEA. The CDR3 sequence: CASSLQGEGNEKLFF. In nucleotides, the CDR3 is TGTGCCAGCAGCTTACAGGGCGAGGGGAATGAAAAACTGTTTTTT.

This clonotype was detected ten times or more. The V and J genes are TRBV28 and TRBJ2-1, with no clear D. CDR1 is MDHEN, CDR2 SYDVKM, per germline. CDR3 length equals 12 residues. Trimming pared 5 bases from V and 10 bases from J, leaving 12 bases between. CDR3 protein: CASSTALGEQFF. The CDR3 nucleotides are TGTGCCAGCAGTACTGCTCTGGGGGAGCAGTTCTTC.

This chain joins TRBV20-1 and TRBJ1-2; D gene uncertain. The CDR3 spans 8 residues. Germline assignment: CDR1 DFQATT and CDR2 SNEGSKA (reference sequence). Trimming shortened V by 3 bases and J by 7 bases, and 0 bases separated the two germline ends. The CDR3 loop reads CSASGYTF. The CDR3 bases are TGCAGTGCTAGTGGCTACACCTTC.

This clonotype was counted between two and nine times. V usage is TRBV20-1 and J usage is TRBJ2-1, with D unclear. V lost 4 bases to trimming and J lost 7 bases, with 20 bases between them. Looked up from germline, CDR1 is DFQATT and CDR2 is SNEGSKA (reference sequence). CDR3 length: 15 amino acids. CDR3 sequence: CSAILRPKGRNEQFF. In nucleotides, the CDR3 is TGCAGTGCTATCCTGCGACCCAAAGGCAGAAATGAGCAGTTCTTC.